The rows below give T cell receptor beta chains drawn from one sample of a study of T cell repertoires in cytomegalovirus infection. Each CDR3 protein is one row after TCRdb ran MiXCR on the reads. The table lists around 630,000 distinct CDR3 sequences, roughly 24% of them singletons. The sequenced sample consisted of CD8+ T cells from PBMCs. The receptors were sampled from a human donor in good health (CMV status not recorded). Some clones in this sample may be carry-over from other donors' samples. Each CDR3 is given with its conserved first and last residue. Fields, in order: J gene, D gene, V gene, clone size, CDR3 protein, CDR3 DNA. A D gene is named only where the DNA matches it firmly. Part of the rows lack a size; the others show once, few, many or a class for expanded clones.

J gene: TRBJ2-1; D gene: TRBD1; V gene: TRBV7-9; clone size: few; CDR3 protein: CATRTGEYNEQFF; CDR3 DNA: TGTGCCACCCGGACAGGGGAGTACAATGAGCAGTTCTTC
J gene: TRBJ2-3; D gene: .; V gene: TRBV19; clone size: .; CDR3 protein: CASKDAIYTDTQYF; CDR3 DNA: TGTGCCAGTAAAGACGCGATCTACACAGATACGCAGTATTTT
J gene: TRBJ2-3; D gene: TRBD2; V gene: TRBV28; clone size: many; CDR3 protein: CASSLTSGGADTQYF; CDR3 DNA: TGTGCCAGCAGCTTGACTAGCGGGGGGGCGGATACGCAGTATTTT
J gene: TRBJ2-5; D gene: TRBD1; V gene: TRBV7-6; clone size: .; CDR3 protein: CASSSTTMGQAQETQYF; CDR3 DNA: TGTGCCAGCAGCTCTACCACTATGGGACAGGCCCAAGAGACCCAGTACTTC
J gene: TRBJ2-6; D gene: .; V gene: TRBV19; clone size: .; CDR3 protein: CASSMRGYLTF; CDR3 DNA: TGTGCCAGTAGTATGAGGGGGTACCTGACTTTC
J gene: TRBJ2-1; D gene: TRBD2; V gene: TRBV6-2/TRBV6-3; clone size: many; CDR3 protein: CASSYSISSGGAYEQFF; CDR3 DNA: TGTGCCAGCAGTTACTCGATTTCCAGCGGGGGGGCCTATGAGCAGTTCTTC
J gene: TRBJ1-1; D gene: .; V gene: TRBV5-1; clone size: .; CDR3 protein: CASNLGAEAFF; CDR3 DNA: TGCGCCAGCAACTTGGGGGCCGAAGCTTTCTTT
J gene: TRBJ2-2; D gene: .; V gene: TRBV6-5; clone size: .; CDR3 protein: CASSYSGMSTGELFF; CDR3 DNA: TGTGCCAGCAGTTACTCAGGGATGAGCACCGGGGAGCTGTTTTTT
J gene: TRBJ1-6; D gene: .; V gene: TRBV20-1; clone size: few; CDR3 protein: CSARDLRTVYNSPLHF; CDR3 DNA: TGCAGTGCTAGAGATCTGCGTACCGTCTATAATTCACCCCTCCACTTT
J gene: TRBJ2-1; D gene: TRBD1; V gene: TRBV7-6; clone size: many; CDR3 protein: CASSPRDRQYSYNEQFF; CDR3 DNA: TGTGCCAGCAGCCCCCGGGACAGACAATACTCCTACAATGAGCAGTTCTTC
J gene: TRBJ2-3; D gene: .; V gene: TRBV7-9; clone size: many; CDR3 protein: CASSHTRVYGDTQYF; CDR3 DNA: TGTGCCAGCAGCCACACCCGGGTATACGGAGATACGCAGTATTTT
J gene: TRBJ2-5; D gene: TRBD2; V gene: TRBV28; clone size: few; CDR3 protein: CASSSPTGGQPTQYF; CDR3 DNA: TGTGCCAGCAGTTCCCCGACGGGGGGGCAGCCAACCCAGTACTTC
J gene: TRBJ1-1; D gene: .; V gene: TRBV19; clone size: .; CDR3 protein: CASSVKILFGTEAFF; CDR3 DNA: TGTGCCAGTAGTGTCAAAATACTTTTCGGCACTGAAGCTTTCTTT
J gene: TRBJ2-5; D gene: .; V gene: TRBV28; clone size: few; CDR3 protein: CASSLWGEEETQYF; CDR3 DNA: TGTGCCAGCAGTTTGTGGGGGGAGGAAGAGACCCAGTACTTC
J gene: TRBJ1-2; D gene: TRBD1; V gene: TRBV28; clone size: many; CDR3 protein: CASSLLGTGYFGYTF; CDR3 DNA: TGTGCCAGCAGTTTACTCGGGACAGGGTATTTTGGCTACACCTTC
J gene: TRBJ2-1; D gene: TRBD1; V gene: TRBV6-2/TRBV6-3; clone size: .; CDR3 protein: CASGQGDWNEQFF; CDR3 DNA: TGTGCCAGCGGACAGGGTGATTGGAATGAGCAGTTCTTC
J gene: TRBJ2-4; D gene: .; V gene: TRBV10-3; clone size: few; CDR3 protein: CAISEGSAKNIQYF; CDR3 DNA: TGTGCCATCAGTGAGGGGAGCGCCAAAAACATTCAGTACTTC
J gene: TRBJ2-7; D gene: .; V gene: TRBV7-7; clone size: many; CDR3 protein: CASSFNGHEQYF; CDR3 DNA: TGTGCTAGCAGCTTTAATGGGCACGAGCAGTACTTC
J gene: TRBJ2-4; D gene: TRBD2; V gene: TRBV28; clone size: few; CDR3 protein: CASKSGGATRWAKNIQYF; CDR3 DNA: TGTGCCAGCAAATCGGGAGGGGCCACCCGGTGGGCCAAAAACATTCAGTACTTC
J gene: TRBJ2-1; D gene: TRBD2; V gene: TRBV6-2/TRBV6-3; clone size: .; CDR3 protein: CASSYSTASGVNEQFF; CDR3 DNA: TGTGCCAGCAGTTACTCGACGGCTAGCGGGGTTAATGAGCAGTTCTTC
J gene: TRBJ1-2; D gene: .; V gene: TRBV7-9; clone size: many; CDR3 protein: CASSPPGRPEYGYTF; CDR3 DNA: TGTGCCAGCAGCCCACCGGGACGCCCAGAGTATGGCTACACCTTC
J gene: TRBJ1-1; D gene: TRBD1; V gene: TRBV28; clone size: .; CDR3 protein: CASSLYGTDEYTEAFF; CDR3 DNA: TGTGCCAGCAGTTTGTACGGGACAGATGAGTACACTGAAGCTTTCTTT
J gene: TRBJ1-1; D gene: .; V gene: TRBV19; clone size: .; CDR3 protein: CASSIARALNTEAFF; CDR3 DNA: TGTGCCAGTAGTATAGCCCGGGCCCTGAACACTGAAGCTTTCTTT
J gene: TRBJ1-2; D gene: TRBD1; V gene: TRBV7-9; clone size: many; CDR3 protein: CASSGTGDGYTF; CDR3 DNA: TGTGCCAGCAGCGGGACAGGGGATGGCTACACCTTC
J gene: TRBJ1-6; D gene: TRBD1; V gene: TRBV10-3; clone size: few; CDR3 protein: CAIRAGQRNLNSPLHF; CDR3 DNA: TGTGCCATCAGAGCGGGACAGAGAAACCTTAATTCACCCCTCCACTTT
J gene: TRBJ2-3; D gene: .; V gene: TRBV5-4; clone size: few; CDR3 protein: CASSSGPEGTDTQYF; CDR3 DNA: TGTGCCAGCAGCTCAGGACCCGAGGGGACAGATACGCAGTATTTT
J gene: TRBJ1-3; D gene: .; V gene: TRBV7-6; clone size: few; CDR3 protein: CASSRKTGSGNTIYF; CDR3 DNA: TGTGCCAGCAGCCGCAAAACAGGCTCTGGAAACACCATATATTTT
J gene: TRBJ1-5; D gene: .; V gene: TRBV7-8; clone size: many; CDR3 protein: CASRRDGSGQPQHF; CDR3 DNA: TGTGCCAGCAGACGGGACGGCAGTGGGCAGCCCCAGCATTTT
J gene: TRBJ2-1; D gene: TRBD2; V gene: TRBV19; clone size: many; CDR3 protein: CASRVTGGSYNEQFF; CDR3 DNA: TGTGCAAGTAGGGTTACGGGGGGTTCCTACAATGAGCAGTTCTTC
J gene: TRBJ1-5; D gene: .; V gene: TRBV7-9; clone size: few; CDR3 protein: CASSLSFGDQPQHF; CDR3 DNA: TGTGCCAGCAGTCTTTCGTTTGGGGACCAGCCCCAGCATTTT
J gene: TRBJ2-1; D gene: TRBD2; V gene: TRBV11-1; clone size: few; CDR3 protein: CASSLEVAGGNNEQFF; CDR3 DNA: TGTGCCAGCAGCTTAGAGGTAGCGGGGGGCAACAATGAGCAGTTCTTC
J gene: TRBJ2-1; D gene: TRBD2; V gene: TRBV7-6; clone size: many; CDR3 protein: CASSSGTSGNSYNEQFF; CDR3 DNA: TGTGCCAGCAGCTCCGGGACTAGCGGGAATTCCTACAATGAGCAGTTCTTC
J gene: TRBJ1-1; D gene: .; V gene: TRBV12-3/TRBV12-4; clone size: many; CDR3 protein: CASSPSPESEAFF; CDR3 DNA: TGTGCCAGCAGTCCGAGCCCCGAGAGTGAAGCTTTCTTT
J gene: TRBJ2-7; D gene: .; V gene: TRBV7-8; clone size: few; CDR3 protein: CASSLGHKAEQYF; CDR3 DNA: TGTGCCAGCAGCTTAGGTCACAAGGCCGAGCAGTACTTC
J gene: TRBJ1-2; D gene: .; V gene: TRBV6-1; clone size: .; CDR3 protein: CASTGAGGYTF; CDR3 DNA: TGTGCCAGCACGGGGGCTGGTGGCTACACCTTC
J gene: TRBJ2-3; D gene: .; V gene: TRBV20-1; clone size: .; CDR3 protein: CSARGIGEDTQYF; CDR3 DNA: TGCAGTGCTAGGGGGATTGGCGAAGATACGCAGTATTTT
J gene: TRBJ1-1; D gene: .; V gene: TRBV7-2; clone size: .; CDR3 protein: CASSLLPPQGRTEAFF; CDR3 DNA: TGTGCCAGCAGCTTACTTCCACCACAGGGACGGACTGAAGCTTTCTTT
J gene: TRBJ2-1; D gene: TRBD1; V gene: TRBV29-1; clone size: few; CDR3 protein: CSVAQQGVNEQFF; CDR3 DNA: TGCAGCGTTGCCCAACAGGGGGTGAATGAGCAGTTCTTC
J gene: TRBJ2-3; D gene: .; V gene: TRBV6-6; clone size: .; CDR3 protein: CASSYSKGGADTQYF; CDR3 DNA: TGTGCCAGCAGTTACTCGAAAGGGGGAGCAGATACGCAGTATTTT
J gene: TRBJ2-1; D gene: .; V gene: TRBV27; clone size: .; CDR3 protein: CASSLSALYEQFF; CDR3 DNA: TGTGCCAGCAGTTTATCCGCCCTGTATGAGCAGTTCTTC
J gene: TRBJ1-1; D gene: .; V gene: TRBV6-2/TRBV6-3; clone size: once; CDR3 protein: CASSAEEGWWTEAFF; CDR3 DNA: TGTGCCAGCAGCGCGGAGGAGGGATGGTGGACTGAAGCTTTCTTT